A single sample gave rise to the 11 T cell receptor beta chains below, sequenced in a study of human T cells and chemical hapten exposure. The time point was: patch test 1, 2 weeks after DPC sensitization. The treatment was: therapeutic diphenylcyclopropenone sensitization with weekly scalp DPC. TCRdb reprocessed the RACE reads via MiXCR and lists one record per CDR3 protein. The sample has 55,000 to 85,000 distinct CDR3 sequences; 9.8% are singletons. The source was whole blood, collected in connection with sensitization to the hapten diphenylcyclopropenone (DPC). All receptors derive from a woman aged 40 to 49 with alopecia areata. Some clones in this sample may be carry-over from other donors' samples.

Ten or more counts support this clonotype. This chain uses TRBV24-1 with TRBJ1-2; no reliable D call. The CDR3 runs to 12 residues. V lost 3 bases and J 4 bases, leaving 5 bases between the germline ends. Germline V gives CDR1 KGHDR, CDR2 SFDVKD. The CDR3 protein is CATSDAGYGYTF. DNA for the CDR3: TGTGCCACCAGTGATGCGGGCTATGGCTACACCTTC.

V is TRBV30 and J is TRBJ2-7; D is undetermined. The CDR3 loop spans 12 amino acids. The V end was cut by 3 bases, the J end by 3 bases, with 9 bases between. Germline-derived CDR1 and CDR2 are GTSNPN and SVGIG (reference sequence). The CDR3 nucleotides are TGTGCCTGGAGGTTAACGGGCTACGAGCAGTACTTC. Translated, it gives CAWRLTGYEQYF.

CDR3 in DNA: TGCAGCGTTGAGACAGGGTCGCAGTTCTTC. The encoded protein is CSVETGSQFF. The rearrangement links TRBV29-1 to TRBJ2-1; TRBD1 matches 7 bases. CDR1 SQVTM and CDR2 ANQGSEA come from the germline V gene. V was clipped by 3 bases and J by 12 bases; unmatched bases: 2. The CDR3 runs to 10 residues.

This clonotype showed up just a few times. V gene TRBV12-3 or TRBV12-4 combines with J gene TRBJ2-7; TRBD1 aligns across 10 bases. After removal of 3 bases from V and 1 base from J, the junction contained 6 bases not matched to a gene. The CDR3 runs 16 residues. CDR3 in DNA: TGTGCCAGCAGTTTGGGGGACAGGGGAGAATCCTACGAGCAGTACTTC. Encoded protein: CASSLGDRGESYEQYF.

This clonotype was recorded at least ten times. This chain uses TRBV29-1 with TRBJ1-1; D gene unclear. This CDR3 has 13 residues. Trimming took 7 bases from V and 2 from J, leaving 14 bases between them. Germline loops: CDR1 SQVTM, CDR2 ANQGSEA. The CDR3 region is CSAAKRENTEAFF. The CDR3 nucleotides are TGCAGCGCCGCGAAACGGGAAAACACTGAAGCTTTCTTT.

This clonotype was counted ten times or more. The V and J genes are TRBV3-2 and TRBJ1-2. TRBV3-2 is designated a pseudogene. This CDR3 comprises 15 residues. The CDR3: CASSQGLTSNYGYTF. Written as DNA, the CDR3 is TGTGCCAGCAGCCAAGGCCTTACTTCTAACTATGGCTACACCTTC.

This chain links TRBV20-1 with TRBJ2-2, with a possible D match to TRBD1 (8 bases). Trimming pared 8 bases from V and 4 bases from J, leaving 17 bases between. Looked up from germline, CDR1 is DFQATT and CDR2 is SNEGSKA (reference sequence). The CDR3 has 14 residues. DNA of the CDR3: TGCAGTCAACAGGGGGGGTCGGTCACCGGGGAGCTGTTTTTT. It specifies CSQQGGSVTGELFF.

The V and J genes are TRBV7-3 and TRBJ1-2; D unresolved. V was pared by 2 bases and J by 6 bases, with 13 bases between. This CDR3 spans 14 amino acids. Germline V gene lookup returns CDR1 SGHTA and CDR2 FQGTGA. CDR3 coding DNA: TGTGCCAGCAGCTTAGCGGGGTCAACCCATGGCTACACCTTC. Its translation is CASSLAGSTHGYTF.

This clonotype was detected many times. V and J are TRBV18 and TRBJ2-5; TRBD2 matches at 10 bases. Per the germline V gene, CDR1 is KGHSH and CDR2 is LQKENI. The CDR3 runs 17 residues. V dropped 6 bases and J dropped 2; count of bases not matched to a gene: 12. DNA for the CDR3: TGTGCCAGCTCCCCTCTCGGGACTAGCGTGTCGCAAGAGACCCAGTACTTC. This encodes CASSPLGTSVSQETQYF. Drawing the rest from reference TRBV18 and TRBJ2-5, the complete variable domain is NAGVMQNPRHLVRRRGQEARLRCSPMKGHSHVYWYRQLPEEGLKFMVYLQKENIIDESGMPKERFSAEFPKEGPSILRIQQVVRGDSAAYFCASSPLGTSVSQETQYFGPGTRLLVL.

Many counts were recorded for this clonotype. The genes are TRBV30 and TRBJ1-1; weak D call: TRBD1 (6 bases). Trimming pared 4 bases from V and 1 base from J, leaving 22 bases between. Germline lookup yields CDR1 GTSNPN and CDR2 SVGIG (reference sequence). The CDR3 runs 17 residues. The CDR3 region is CAWTRSGHAQGNTEAFF. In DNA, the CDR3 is TGTGCCTGGACCCGCTCGGGACACGCGCAAGGGAACACTGAAGCTTTCTTT.

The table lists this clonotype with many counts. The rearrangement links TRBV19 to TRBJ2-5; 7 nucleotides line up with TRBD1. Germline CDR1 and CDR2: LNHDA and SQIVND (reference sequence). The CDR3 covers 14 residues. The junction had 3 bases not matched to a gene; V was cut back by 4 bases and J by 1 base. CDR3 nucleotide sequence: TGTGCCAGTAGTACCACAGGGGCCCAAGAGACCCAGTACTTC. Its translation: CASSTTGAQETQYF. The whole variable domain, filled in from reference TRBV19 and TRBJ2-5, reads DGGITQSPKYLFRKEGQNVTLSCEQNLNHDAMYWYRQDPGQGLRLIYYSQIVNDFQKGDIAEGYSVSREKKESFPLTVTSAQKNPTAFYLCASSTTGAQETQYFGPGTRLLVL.